The text below deals with one T cell receptor beta chain. This record belongs to a study of T cell responses to AZD1222 COVID-19 vaccine. Measured with immunoSEQ multiplex PCR; TCRdb has only the in-frame clones, and not every one. This table has 100,000 to 120,000 clones, 70% to 90% appearing once. This receptor was identified in an adult in good health. The sample consisted of peripheral blood, taken on day 0 of AZD1222 vaccination.

CDR3 region: CASSHRGGEKLFF. CDR3 DNA: TGTGCCAGCAGCCACCGGGGTGGCGAAAAACTGTTTTTT. V gene TRBV3-1 (or the pseudogene TRBV3-2) combines with J gene TRBJ1-4; unclear D gene. The CDR3 contains 13 residues. Germline values: CDR1 LGHDT, CDR2 YNNKEL (reference sequence). With 3 bases removed from V and 8 bases from J, the gap between germline ends came to 10 bases.